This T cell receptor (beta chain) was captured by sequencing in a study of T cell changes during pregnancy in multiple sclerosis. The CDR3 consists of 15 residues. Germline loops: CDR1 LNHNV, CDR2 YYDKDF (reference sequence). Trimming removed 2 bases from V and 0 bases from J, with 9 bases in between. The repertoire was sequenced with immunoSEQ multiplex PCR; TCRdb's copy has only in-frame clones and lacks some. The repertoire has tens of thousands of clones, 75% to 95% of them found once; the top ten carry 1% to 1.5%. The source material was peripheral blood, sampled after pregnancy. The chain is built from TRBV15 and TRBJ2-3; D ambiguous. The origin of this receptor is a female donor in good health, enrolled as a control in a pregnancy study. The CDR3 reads CATSRSKTSTDTQYF. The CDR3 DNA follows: TGTGCCACCAGCAGATCCAAGACTAGCACAGATACGCAGTATTTT.